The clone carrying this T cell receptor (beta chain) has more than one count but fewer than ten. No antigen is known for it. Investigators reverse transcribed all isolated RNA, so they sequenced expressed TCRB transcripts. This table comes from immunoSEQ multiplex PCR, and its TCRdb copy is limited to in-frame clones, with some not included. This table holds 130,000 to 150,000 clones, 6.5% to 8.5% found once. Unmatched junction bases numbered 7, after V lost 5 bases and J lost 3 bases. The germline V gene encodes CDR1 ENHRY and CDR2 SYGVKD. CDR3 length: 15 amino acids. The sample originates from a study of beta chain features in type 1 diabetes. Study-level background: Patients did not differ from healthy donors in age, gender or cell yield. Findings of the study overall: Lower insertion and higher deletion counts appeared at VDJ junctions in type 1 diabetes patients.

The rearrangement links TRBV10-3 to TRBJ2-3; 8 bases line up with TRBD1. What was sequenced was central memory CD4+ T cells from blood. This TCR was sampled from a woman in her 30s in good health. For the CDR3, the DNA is TGTGCCATCAGTTCCTCGGACAGGGCGACAGATACGCAGTATTTT. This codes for CAISSSDRATDTQYF.